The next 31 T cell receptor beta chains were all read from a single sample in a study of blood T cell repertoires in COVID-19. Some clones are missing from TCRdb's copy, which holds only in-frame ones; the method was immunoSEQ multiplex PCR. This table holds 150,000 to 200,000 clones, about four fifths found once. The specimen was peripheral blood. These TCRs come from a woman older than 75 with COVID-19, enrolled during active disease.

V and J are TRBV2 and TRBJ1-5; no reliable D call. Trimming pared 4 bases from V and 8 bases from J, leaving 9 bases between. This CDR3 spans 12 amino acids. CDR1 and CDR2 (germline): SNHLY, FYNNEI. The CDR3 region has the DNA TGTGCCAGCAGTGTGAGCGTGAAGCCCCAGCATTTT. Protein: CASSVSVKPQHF.

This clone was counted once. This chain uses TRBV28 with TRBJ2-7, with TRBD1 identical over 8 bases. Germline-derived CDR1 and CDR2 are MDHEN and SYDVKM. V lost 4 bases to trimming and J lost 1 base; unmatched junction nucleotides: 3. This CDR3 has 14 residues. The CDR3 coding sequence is TGTGCCAGCAGTTATACAGGGGGATCCTACGAGCAGTACTTC. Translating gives CASSYTGGSYEQYF.

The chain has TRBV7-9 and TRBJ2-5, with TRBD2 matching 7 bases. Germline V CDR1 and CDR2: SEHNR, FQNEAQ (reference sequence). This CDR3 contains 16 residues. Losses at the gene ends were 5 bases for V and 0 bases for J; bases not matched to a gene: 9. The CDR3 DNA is TGTGCCAGCAGCCGCCTTGGGGAGGGGTACCAAGAGACCCAGTACTTC. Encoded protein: CASSRLGEGYQETQYF. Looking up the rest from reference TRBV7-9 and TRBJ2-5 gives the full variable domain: DTGVSQNPRHKITKRGQNVTFRCDPISEHNRLYWYRQTLGQGPEFLTYFQNEAQLEKSRLLSDRFSAERPKGSFSTLEIQRTEQGDSAMYLCASSRLGEGYQETQYFGPGTRLLVL.

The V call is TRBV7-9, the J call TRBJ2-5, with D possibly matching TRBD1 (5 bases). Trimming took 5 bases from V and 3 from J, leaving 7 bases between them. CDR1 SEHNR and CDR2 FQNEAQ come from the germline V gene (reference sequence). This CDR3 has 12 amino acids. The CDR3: CASSRQKETQYF. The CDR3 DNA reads TGTGCCAGCAGCAGACAGAAAGAGACCCAGTACTTC.

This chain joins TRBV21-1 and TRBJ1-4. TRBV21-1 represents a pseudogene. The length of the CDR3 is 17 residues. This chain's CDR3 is CASSRKVEAKPRGKLFF. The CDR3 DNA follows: TGTGCCAGCAGCAGGAAAGTTGAAGCCAAGCCAAGAGGAAAACTGTTTTTT.

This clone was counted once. The CDR3 is CASSPPDRAYGYTF. The CDR3 DNA reads as TGTGCCAGCTCACCTCCCGACAGGGCCTATGGCTACACCTTC. This chain connects TRBV18 to TRBJ1-2; 7 positions agree with TRBD1. This CDR3 comprises 14 residues. Germline assignment: CDR1 KGHSH and CDR2 LQKENI. Trimming at V came to 3 bases and at J to 4 bases, leaving 5 bases not matched to a gene.

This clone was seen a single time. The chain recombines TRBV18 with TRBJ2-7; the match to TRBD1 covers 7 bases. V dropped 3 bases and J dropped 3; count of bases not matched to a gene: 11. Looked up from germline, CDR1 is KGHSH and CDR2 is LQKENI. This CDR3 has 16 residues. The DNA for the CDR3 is TGTGCCAGCTCACCGGCCCAGACAGGGAAGAACTACGAGCAGTACTTC. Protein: CASSPAQTGKNYEQYF.

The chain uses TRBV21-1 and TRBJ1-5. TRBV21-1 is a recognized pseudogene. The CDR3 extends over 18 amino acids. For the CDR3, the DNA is TGTGCCAGCGACATAAGCCTGAGGGGAGGGGCGAGCAATCAGCCCCAGCATTTT. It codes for CASDISLRGGASNQPQHF.

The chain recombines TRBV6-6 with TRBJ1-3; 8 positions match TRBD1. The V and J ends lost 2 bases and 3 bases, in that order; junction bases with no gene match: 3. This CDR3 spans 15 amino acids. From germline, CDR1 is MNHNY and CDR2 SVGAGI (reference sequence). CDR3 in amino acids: CASSYRTGFGNTIYF. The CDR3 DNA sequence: TGTGCCAGCAGTTACAGGACAGGGTTTGGAAACACCATATATTTT.

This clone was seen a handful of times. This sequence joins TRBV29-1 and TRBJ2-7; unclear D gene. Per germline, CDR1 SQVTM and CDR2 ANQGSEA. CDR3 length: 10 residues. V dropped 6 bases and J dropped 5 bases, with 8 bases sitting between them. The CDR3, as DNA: TGCAGCGTATTATCGGACGAGCAGTACTTC. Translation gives CSVLSDEQYF.

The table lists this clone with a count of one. DNA of the CDR3: TGTGCCAGCAGCCCCACAGGGACCGGAGGAAACACCATATATTTT. Its protein product is CASSPTGTGGNTIYF. The rearrangement links TRBV9 to TRBJ1-3, with a possible D match to TRBD1 (6 bases). Germline assignment: CDR1 SGDLS and CDR2 YYNGEE. V lost 4 bases, J lost 4 bases, and 15 bases lay in between. This CDR3 comprises 15 residues.

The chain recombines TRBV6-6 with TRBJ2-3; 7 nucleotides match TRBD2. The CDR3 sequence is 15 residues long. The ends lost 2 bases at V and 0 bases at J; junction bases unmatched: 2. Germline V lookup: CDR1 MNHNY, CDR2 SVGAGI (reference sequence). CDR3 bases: TGTGCCAGCAGTTACATGCGGGGGAGCACAGATACGCAGTATTTT. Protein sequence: CASSYMRGSTDTQYF.

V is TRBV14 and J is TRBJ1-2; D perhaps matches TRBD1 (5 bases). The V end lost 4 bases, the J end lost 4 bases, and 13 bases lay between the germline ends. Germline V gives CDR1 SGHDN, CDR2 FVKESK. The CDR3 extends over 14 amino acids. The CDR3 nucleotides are TGTGCCAGCAGCCCTAACAGGTGGGGCTATGGCTACACCTTC. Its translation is CASSPNRWGYGYTF.

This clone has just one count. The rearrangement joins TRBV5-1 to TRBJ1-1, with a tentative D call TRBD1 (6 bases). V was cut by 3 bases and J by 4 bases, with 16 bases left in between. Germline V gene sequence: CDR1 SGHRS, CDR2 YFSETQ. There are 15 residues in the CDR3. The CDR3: CASSSNTGRATEAFF. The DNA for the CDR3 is TGCGCCAGCAGCTCCAATACAGGGAGGGCCACTGAAGCTTTCTTT.

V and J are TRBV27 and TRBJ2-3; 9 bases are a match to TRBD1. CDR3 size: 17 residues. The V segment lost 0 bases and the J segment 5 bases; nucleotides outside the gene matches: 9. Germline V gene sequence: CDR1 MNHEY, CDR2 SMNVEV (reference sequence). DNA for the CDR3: TGTGCCAGCAGTTTATCGTCCGGGACAGGGATGGTAGATACGCAGTATTTT. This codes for CASSLSSGTGMVDTQYF.

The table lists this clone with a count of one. CDR3 region: CASSSGGQETQYF. In nucleotides, the CDR3 is TGTGCCAGCTCATCCGGGGGGCAAGAGACCCAGTACTTC. This sequence joins TRBV18 and TRBJ2-5; the match to TRBD2 covers 7 bases. The CDR3 has 13 residues. Trimming took 5 bases from V and 2 from J; bases not matched to a gene: 2. CDR1 and CDR2 (germline): KGHSH, LQKENI.

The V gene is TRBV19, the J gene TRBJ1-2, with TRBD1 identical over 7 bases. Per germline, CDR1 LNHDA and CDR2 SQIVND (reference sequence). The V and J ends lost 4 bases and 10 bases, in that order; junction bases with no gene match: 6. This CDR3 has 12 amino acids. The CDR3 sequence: CASSRRGRHYTF. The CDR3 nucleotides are TGTGCCAGTAGTAGGAGGGGGCGTCACTACACCTTC.

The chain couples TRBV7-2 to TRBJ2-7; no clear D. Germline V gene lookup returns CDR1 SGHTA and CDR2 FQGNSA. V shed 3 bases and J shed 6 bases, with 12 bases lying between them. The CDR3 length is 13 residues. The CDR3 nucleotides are TGTGCCAGCAGCTTTACGTCGGGTACCGAGCAGTACTTC. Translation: CASSFTSGTEQYF.

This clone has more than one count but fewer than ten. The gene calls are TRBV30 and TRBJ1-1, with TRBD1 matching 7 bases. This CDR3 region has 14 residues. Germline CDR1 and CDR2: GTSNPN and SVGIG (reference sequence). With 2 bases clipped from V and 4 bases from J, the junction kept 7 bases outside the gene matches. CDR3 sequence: CAWSKGGGSTEAFF. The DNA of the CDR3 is TGTGCCTGGAGTAAAGGAGGGGGCTCCACTGAAGCTTTCTTT.

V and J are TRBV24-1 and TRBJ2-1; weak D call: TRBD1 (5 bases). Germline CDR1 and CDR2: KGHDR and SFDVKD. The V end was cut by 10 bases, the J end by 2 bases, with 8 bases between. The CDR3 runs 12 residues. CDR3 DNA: TGTGCCACGGCGGACACCTACAATGAGCAGTTCTTC. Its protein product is CATADTYNEQFF.

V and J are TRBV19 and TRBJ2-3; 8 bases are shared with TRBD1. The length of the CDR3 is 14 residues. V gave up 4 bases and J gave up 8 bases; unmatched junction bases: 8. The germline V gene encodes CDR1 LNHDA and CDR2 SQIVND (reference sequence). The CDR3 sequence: CASSTGGGGGTQYF. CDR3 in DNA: TGTGCCAGTAGTACAGGGGGCGGAGGAGGTACGCAGTATTTT.

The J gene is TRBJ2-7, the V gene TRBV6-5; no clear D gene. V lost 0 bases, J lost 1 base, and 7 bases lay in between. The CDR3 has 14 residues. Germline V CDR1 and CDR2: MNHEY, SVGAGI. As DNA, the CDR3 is TGTGCCAGCAGTTACTCGGCAGGTTCCTACGAGCAGTACTTC. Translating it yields CASSYSAGSYEQYF.

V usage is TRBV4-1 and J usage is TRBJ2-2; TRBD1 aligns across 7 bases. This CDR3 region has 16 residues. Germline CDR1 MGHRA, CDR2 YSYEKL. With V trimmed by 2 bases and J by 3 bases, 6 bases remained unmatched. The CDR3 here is CASSQMGQPYTGELFF. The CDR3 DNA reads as TGCGCCAGCAGCCAAATGGGACAGCCTTACACCGGGGAGCTGTTTTTT.

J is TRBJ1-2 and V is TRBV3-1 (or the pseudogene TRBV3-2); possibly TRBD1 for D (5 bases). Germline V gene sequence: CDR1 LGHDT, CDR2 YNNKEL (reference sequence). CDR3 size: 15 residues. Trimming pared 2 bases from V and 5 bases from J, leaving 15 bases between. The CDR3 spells CASSQTGTVAYGYTF. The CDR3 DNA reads TGTGCCAGCAGCCAAACCGGGACTGTTGCTTATGGCTACACCTTC.

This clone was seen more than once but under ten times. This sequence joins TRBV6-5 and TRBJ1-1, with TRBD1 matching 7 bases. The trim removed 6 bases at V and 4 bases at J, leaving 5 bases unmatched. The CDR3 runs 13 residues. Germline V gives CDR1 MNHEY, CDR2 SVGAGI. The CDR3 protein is CASRSTGSTEAFF. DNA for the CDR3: TGTGCCAGCAGGTCGACAGGGAGCACTGAAGCTTTCTTT.

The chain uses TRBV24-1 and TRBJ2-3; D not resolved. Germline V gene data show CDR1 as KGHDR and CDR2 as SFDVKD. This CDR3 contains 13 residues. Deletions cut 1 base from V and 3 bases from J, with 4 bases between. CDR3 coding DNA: TGTGCCACCAGTGATTTTCATACAGATACGCAGTATTTT. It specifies CATSDFHTDTQYF.

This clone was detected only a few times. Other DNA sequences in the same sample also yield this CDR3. The CDR3: CASSFGLAGNTGELFF. CDR3 in DNA: TGCGCCAGCAGCTTCGGACTAGCGGGAAACACCGGGGAGCTGTTTTTT. The V call is TRBV5-1, the J call TRBJ2-2; TRBD2 agrees at 12 bases. J gave up 2 bases and V 2 bases, and 1 base lay outside the gene matches. Germline CDR1 reads SGHRS; CDR2 reads YFSETQ. The CDR3 has 16 amino acids.

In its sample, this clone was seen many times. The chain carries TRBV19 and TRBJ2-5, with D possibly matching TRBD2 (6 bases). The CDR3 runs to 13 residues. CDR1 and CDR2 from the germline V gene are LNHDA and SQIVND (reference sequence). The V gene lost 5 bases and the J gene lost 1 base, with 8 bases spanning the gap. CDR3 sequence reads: CASSGTFQETQYF. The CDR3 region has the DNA TGTGCCAGTAGTGGGACTTTCCAAGAGACCCAGTACTTC.

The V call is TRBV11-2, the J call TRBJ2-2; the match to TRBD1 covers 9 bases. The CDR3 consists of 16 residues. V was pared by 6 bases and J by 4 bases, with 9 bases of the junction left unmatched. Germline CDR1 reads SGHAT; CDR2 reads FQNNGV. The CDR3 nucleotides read TGTGCCAGCAGGAGATACAGGGGGCGCAGCACCGGGGAGCTGTTTTTT. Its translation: CASRRYRGRSTGELFF.

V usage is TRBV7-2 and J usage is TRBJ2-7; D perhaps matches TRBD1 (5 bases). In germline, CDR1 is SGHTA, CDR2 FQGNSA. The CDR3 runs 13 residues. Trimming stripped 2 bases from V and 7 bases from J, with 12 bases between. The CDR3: CASSLNYPGEQYF. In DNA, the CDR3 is TGTGCCAGCAGCTTAAATTACCCAGGGGAGCAGTACTTC.

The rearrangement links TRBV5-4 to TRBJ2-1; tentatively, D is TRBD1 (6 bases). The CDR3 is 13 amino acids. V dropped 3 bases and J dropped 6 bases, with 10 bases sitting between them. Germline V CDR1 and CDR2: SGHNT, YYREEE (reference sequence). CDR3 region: CASSSRDTNEQFF. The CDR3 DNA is TGTGCCAGCAGCTCAAGGGACACCAATGAGCAGTTCTTC. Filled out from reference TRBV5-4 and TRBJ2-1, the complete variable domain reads ETGVTQSPTHLIKTRGQQVTLRCSSQSGHNTVSWYQQALGQGPQFIFQYYREEENGRGNFPPRFSGLQFPNYSSELNVNALELDDSALYLCASSSRDTNEQFFGPGTRLTVL.